A single sample is the source of the 14 T cell receptor beta chains below, sequenced in a study of regulatory T cells in long-lasting Graves disease. Both iRepertoire HTBI primers and Arm-PCR of CDR3 regions were used to build the TCR beta libraries. TCRdb ran MiXCR on the multiplex PCR reads and lists one entry per CDR3 protein. The table has a few hundred thousand distinct CDR3 sequences, roughly a sixth seen once. The time point: newly diagnosed GD, antithyroid drugs for less than 3 months. Following extraction of RNA from PBMCs, that RNA was used to make the TCR library. A further study also used this sample, focusing on T cells in Graves' hyperthyroidism and ophthalmopathy.

The source was peripheral blood mononuclear cells (PBMCs), collected at new diagnosis, from a patient treated with antithyroid drugs. The origin of the receptors is a man aged 40-50 years with Graves disease.

To note about this clonotype: Sequence at one end of the junction differs from germline and may be a read error. This chain joins TRBV20-1 and TRBJ1-6, with TRBD1 as a possible D gene (5 bases). The CDR3 is 12 residues long. CDR1 DFQATT and CDR2 SNEGSKA come from the germline V gene (reference sequence). The chain's CDR3 is CSARGEYSPIHF. The CDR3 DNA reads as TGCAGTGCTAGGGGGGAGTACTCACCCATCCACTTT.

This clonotype was observed many times. V and J are TRBV4-2 and TRBJ2-3, with 14 positions matching TRBD2. Germline V gene data show CDR1 as LGHNA and CDR2 as YNFKEQ. The junction had 13 bases not matched to a gene; V was cut back by 3 bases and J by 2 bases. This CDR3 has 20 amino acids. For the CDR3, the DNA is TGTGCCAGCAGCCAGCGATCGACTAGCGGGGGGGGATTGGACACAGATACGCAGTATTTT. Protein sequence: CASSQRSTSGGGLDTDTQYF.

The chain has TRBV7-8 and TRBJ1-1; D might be TRBD1 (5 bases). Trimming pared 11 bases from V and 4 bases from J, leaving 20 bases between. The length of the CDR3 is 14 residues. Per germline, CDR1 SGHVS and CDR2 FQNEAQ. The CDR3 bases are TGTGCCGTCACCTCGGGGGGGGGAGGCACTGAAGCTTTCTTT. Encoded protein: CAVTSGGGGTEAFF.

The chain links TRBV27 to TRBJ1-5; 8 bases match TRBD1. There are 14 residues in the CDR3. Germline trimming cut 5 bases from V and 4 bases from J; bases unmatched to any gene: 4. CDR1 and CDR2 (germline): MNHEY, SMNVEV (reference sequence). The DNA of the CDR3 is TGTGCCAGCAGTCTTAGGACAGGGAATCAGCCCCAGCATTTT. Protein: CASSLRTGNQPQHF.

This clonotype was counted at least ten times. The chain couples TRBV5-1 to TRBJ1-5, with D perhaps matching TRBD1 (5 bases). The germline CDR1 and CDR2 sequences are SGHRS and YFSETQ. V gave up 2 bases and J gave up 1 base, with 10 bases separating them. CDR3 length equals 15 residues. For the CDR3, the DNA is TGCGCCAGCAGCTTCGGTCCAGGGAGCAATCAGCCCCAGCATTTT. This encodes CASSFGPGSNQPQHF.

This clonotype showed up many times. The rearrangement uses TRBV28 and TRBJ1-4, with 9 positions matching TRBD1. The length of the CDR3 is 14 residues. Germline V gene lookup returns CDR1 MDHEN and CDR2 SYDVKM. V shed 5 bases, J shed 7 bases, and the junction held 5 bases outside the gene matches. CDR3 sequence: CASSRGTGPEKLFF. CDR3 nucleotides: TGTGCCAGCAGTAGGGGGACAGGGCCTGAAAAACTGTTTTTT.

There are many counts of this clonotype. The chain carries TRBV30 and TRBJ2-2; D is unresolved. Germline V lookup: CDR1 GTSNPN, CDR2 SVGIG (reference sequence). The CDR3 runs 13 residues. Trimming pared 5 bases from V and 1 base from J, leaving 8 bases between. CDR3 protein: CAWETWNTGELFF. The CDR3 coding sequence is TGTGCCTGGGAGACATGGAACACCGGGGAGCTGTTTTTT. Supplemented by reference TRBV30 and TRBJ2-2, the full variable domain reads SQTIHQWPATLVQPVGSPLSLECTVEGTSNPNLYWYRQAAGRGLQLLFYSVGIGQISSEVPQNLSASRPQDRQFILSSKKLLLSDSGFYLCAWETWNTGELFFGEGSRLTVL.

CDR3 sequence: CASSLTPEGTEAFF. The DNA for the CDR3 is TGTGCCAGCAGCTTAACGCCGGAGGGGACCGAAGCTTTCTTT. The chain recombines TRBV7-3 with TRBJ1-1, with D perhaps matching TRBD1 (5 bases). The ends were cut back, 0 bases at V and 8 bases at J, with 13 bases in the middle. CDR1 is SGHTA and CDR2 is FQGTGA in the germline V gene. The CDR3 loop spans 14 amino acids. The whole variable domain, remainder taken from reference TRBV7-3 and TRBJ1-1, is GAGVSQTPSNKVTEKGKYVELRCDPISGHTALYWYRQSLGQGPEFLIYFQGTGAADDSGLPNDRFFAVRPEGSVSTLKIQRTERGDSAVYLCASSLTPEGTEAFFGQGTRLTVV.

This clonotype came up a few times. The gene calls are TRBV7-9 and TRBJ2-5; D gene uncertain. V was cut by 7 bases and J by 2 bases, with 2 bases left in between. Per the germline V gene, CDR1 is SEHNR and CDR2 is FQNEAQ (reference sequence). The CDR3 is 10 residues long. CDR3 in DNA: TGTGCCAGCACACAAGAGACCCAGTACTTC. This sequence encodes CASTQETQYF.

This clonotype was counted between two and nine times. The rearrangement uses TRBV5-1 and TRBJ2-1, with 13 bases that match TRBD2. Germline assignment: CDR1 SGHRS and CDR2 YFSETQ. V shed 4 bases and J 7 bases; nucleotides not matched to a gene: 2. The CDR3 is made up of 14 amino acids. The CDR3 loop reads CASSRLAGGNEQFF. In nucleotides, the CDR3 is TGCGCCAGCAGCAGACTAGCGGGGGGAAATGAGCAGTTCTTC.

This clonotype was seen once. The chain uses TRBV11-2 and TRBJ2-1, with 7 nucleotides matching TRBD1. CDR1 SGHAT and CDR2 FQNNGV come from the germline V gene. The J segment lost 8 bases and the V segment lost 2 bases, leaving 12 bases of the junction unmatched. The CDR3 extends over 16 amino acids. CDR3 nucleotide sequence: TGTGCCAGCAGCTTACTAGGTCAGGGGGATGGCGATGAGCAGTTCTTC. Protein sequence: CASSLLGQGDGDEQFF.

This clonotype appeared many times. The CDR3 sequence is CASSVERGAYNEQFF. Here the CDR3 DNA reads TGTGCCAGCAGTGTCGAACGGGGAGCCTACAATGAGCAGTTCTTC. The J gene is TRBJ2-1, the V gene TRBV2; a weak D match, TRBD2 (5 bases). CDR3 size: 15 residues. Trimming took off 4 bases at V and 2 bases at J, with 12 bases between the two ends. CDR1 SNHLY and CDR2 FYNNEI come from the germline V gene.

Many counts were recorded for this clonotype. V usage is TRBV6-1 and J usage is TRBJ2-5; 10 bases agree with TRBD2. With V trimmed by 6 bases and J by 5 bases, 6 bases remained unmatched. Germline V lookup: CDR1 MNHNS, CDR2 SASEGT. This CDR3 has 14 amino acids. This CDR3 is CASSLAGAGETQYF. DNA of the CDR3: TGTGCCAGCAGCCTAGCGGGGGCAGGGGAGACCCAGTACTTC.

This clonotype was picked up a small number of times. The rearrangement joins TRBV12-5 to TRBJ2-2, with D maybe TRBD1 (5 bases). The length of the CDR3 is 17 residues. Germline assignment: CDR1 LGHNT and CDR2 FRNRAP. Trimming cost V 0 bases and J 4 bases, with 15 bases left between them. The CDR3 sequence: CASGLVTSAQGTGELFF. The DNA for the CDR3 is TGTGCTAGTGGTTTGGTAACTTCTGCTCAGGGCACCGGGGAGCTGTTTTTT.